The clone carrying this T cell receptor beta chain was observed at least ten times. The entry originates in a study of T cells in Graves' hyperthyroidism and ophthalmopathy. Across the study: At the time of initial diagnosis and before any treatment, peripheral blood was collected.

Trimming took 6 bases from V and 4 from J; bases not matched to a gene: 3. Per germline, CDR1 DFQATT and CDR2 SNEGSKA (reference sequence). CDR3 length: 12 amino acids. TCR beta CDR3 sequences were amplified from RNA transcripts. TCR CDR3 underwent first-round RT-PCR with the HTBI primer set. TCRdb independently ran MiXCR on the multiplex PCR reads; one entry per CDR3 protein. Here the sample spans around 700,000 distinct CDR3 sequences, around 20% being singletons. The sequenced material came from blood. The receptor comes from a woman between 50 and 59 years old with Graves' hyperthyroidism that later progressed to Graves' ophthalmopathy. The chain combines TRBV20-1 with TRBJ2-1; TRBD2 matches at 7 bases. CDR3 amino acids: CSAAGAYNEQFF. CDR3 coding DNA: TGCAGTGCCGCGGGAGCATACAATGAGCAGTTCTTC.